A selection of T cell receptor beta chains follows, all from one sample in a study of beta chain features in type 1 diabetes. Profiled with immunoSEQ multiplex PCR; TCRdb holds only in-frame clones, not every one. The repertoire includes roughly 340,000 clones, roughly 13% of them detected once, and 0.0095% to 0.011% sits in the top ten. Sequencing used naive CD4+ T cells from blood. The origin of the receptors is a woman under 30 with type 1 diabetes. The CDR3 runs from the conserved cysteine through the conserved F or W. The D gene is left open where the match is weak. Clone sizes are given selectively: once, few, many, or a class where the clone is expanded.

d_gene: TRBD1; v_gene: TRBV5-4; j_gene: TRBJ1-4; abundance: -; CDR3nt: TGTGCCAGCAGCTTGAGGACAGGTACCGAAAAACTGTTTTTT; CDR3aa: CASSLRTGTEKLFF
d_gene: -; v_gene: TRBV28; j_gene: TRBJ2-7; abundance: few; CDR3nt: TGTGCCAGCAGTTCAGCCGGTAAGCGGGACTTC; CDR3aa: CASSSAGKRDF
d_gene: -; v_gene: TRBV6-1; j_gene: TRBJ1-5; abundance: few; CDR3nt: TGTGCCAGCAGTGAATTTAACTCGGGGGGCCAGCCCCAGCATTTT; CDR3aa: CASSEFNSGGQPQHF
d_gene: -; v_gene: TRBV29-1; j_gene: TRBJ2-1; abundance: few; CDR3nt: TGCAGCGTGACCAGGGGTGTATCCTACAATGAGCAGTTCTTC; CDR3aa: CSVTRGVSYNEQFF
d_gene: TRBD1; v_gene: TRBV5-1; j_gene: TRBJ2-3; abundance: -; CDR3nt: TGCGCCAGCAGCCAAGGGACAGGGAGGGCACCAGATACGCAGTATTTT; CDR3aa: CASSQGTGRAPDTQYF
d_gene: -; v_gene: TRBV5-6; j_gene: TRBJ1-2; abundance: -; CDR3nt: TGTGCCAGCAGCTGGAGCGGTAGTGGCTACACCTTC; CDR3aa: CASSWSGSGYTF
d_gene: -; v_gene: TRBV9; j_gene: TRBJ2-2; abundance: -; CDR3nt: TGTGCCAGCAGCGTGGGCGGGGCGGCCGGGGAGCTGTTTTTT; CDR3aa: CASSVGGAAGELFF
d_gene: TRBD2; v_gene: TRBV7-8; j_gene: TRBJ2-5; abundance: -; CDR3nt: TGTGCCAGCCTCGTGAAAGCGGGGGTTTGGGAGACCCAGTACTTC; CDR3aa: CASLVKAGVWETQYF
d_gene: TRBD2; v_gene: TRBV7-2; j_gene: TRBJ2-7; abundance: few; CDR3nt: TGTGCCAGCAGCGGTAGCGGGGGCTACGAGCAGTACTTC; CDR3aa: CASSGSGGYEQYF
d_gene: -; v_gene: TRBV27; j_gene: TRBJ2-7; abundance: -; CDR3nt: TGTGCCAGTGAGCTTGGACTATACGAGCAGTACTTC; CDR3aa: CASELGLYEQYF
d_gene: TRBD1; v_gene: TRBV11-2; j_gene: TRBJ2-7; abundance: -; CDR3nt: TGTGCCAGCAGCTTAGGGACCGGACAGGGAAGCTCCTACGAGCAGTACTTC; CDR3aa: CASSLGTGQGSSYEQYF
d_gene: -; v_gene: TRBV18; j_gene: TRBJ1-1; abundance: -; CDR3nt: TGTGCCAGCTCACCACCGATGGGGAGGGGCACTGAAGCTTTCTTT; CDR3aa: CASSPPMGRGTEAFF
d_gene: -; v_gene: TRBV10-3; j_gene: TRBJ1-1; abundance: -; CDR3nt: TGTGCCATCAGTGAGTCGCAGGGGATGGGTACTGAAGCTTTCTTT; CDR3aa: CAISESQGMGTEAFF
d_gene: -; v_gene: TRBV4-1; j_gene: TRBJ2-3; abundance: -; CDR3nt: TGCGCCAGCAGCCAAGAGTGGGCGCGGCCGGGACTGGGGACAGATACGCAGTATTTT; CDR3aa: CASSQEWARPGLGTDTQYF
d_gene: -; v_gene: TRBV15; j_gene: TRBJ1-5; abundance: few; CDR3nt: TGTGCCACCAGCAGAGAAAGTGGGAGCGTTCAGCCCCAGCATTTT; CDR3aa: CATSRESGSVQPQHF
d_gene: -; v_gene: TRBV6-5; j_gene: TRBJ1-2; abundance: -; CDR3nt: TGTGCCAGCAGGGCGAAACAGGGTCATGGGCCCTACACCTTC; CDR3aa: CASRAKQGHGPYTF
d_gene: TRBD1; v_gene: TRBV2; j_gene: TRBJ1-2; abundance: once; CDR3nt: TGTGCCAGCACAGGGGGCGTCGGCTATGGCTACACCTTC; CDR3aa: CASTGGVGYGYTF
d_gene: -; v_gene: TRBV14; j_gene: TRBJ2-7; abundance: -; CDR3nt: TGTGCCAGCAGCCGGGGTGGGTCCAGGGACGAGCAGTACTTC; CDR3aa: CASSRGGSRDEQYF
d_gene: -; v_gene: TRBV7-9; j_gene: TRBJ1-5; abundance: few; CDR3nt: TGTGCCAGCAGCCCAAATAGCAATCAGCCCCAGCATTTT; CDR3aa: CASSPNSNQPQHF
d_gene: TRBD2; v_gene: TRBV29-1; j_gene: TRBJ2-1; abundance: -; CDR3nt: TGCAGCGTTGAAGAGCTAGCGGGAGCGGGCGAGCAGTTCTTC; CDR3aa: CSVEELAGAGEQFF
d_gene: -; v_gene: TRBV2; j_gene: TRBJ1-6; abundance: few; CDR3nt: TGTGCCAGCTCTAGCTTATCACCCCTCCACTTT; CDR3aa: CASSSLSPLHF
d_gene: -; v_gene: TRBV7-3; j_gene: TRBJ2-3; abundance: -; CDR3nt: TGTGCCAGCAGCTTAACTACCCTAGCAGCTAGCACAGATACGCAGTATTTT; CDR3aa: CASSLTTLAASTDTQYF
d_gene: -; v_gene: TRBV4-1; j_gene: TRBJ2-7; abundance: -; CDR3nt: TGCGCCAGCAGCCAAGATCAGGCCACATACGAGCAGTACTTC; CDR3aa: CASSQDQATYEQYF
d_gene: TRBD1; v_gene: TRBV7-9; j_gene: TRBJ2-1; abundance: -; CDR3nt: TGTGCCAGCAGCTCCGAGTTTGGGGGGACAGGGGCCCTCGATGAGCAGTTCTTC; CDR3aa: CASSSEFGGTGALDEQFF
d_gene: -; v_gene: TRBV5-5; j_gene: TRBJ2-4; abundance: -; CDR3nt: TGTGCCAGCAGCTTTGACGGGGGGCCCTTAGCCAAAAACATTCAGTACTTC; CDR3aa: CASSFDGGPLAKNIQYF
d_gene: -; v_gene: TRBV23-1; j_gene: TRBJ1-5; abundance: -; CDR3nt: TGCGCCAGCCCCCCTCACAAAAGGGAGAGAAGCAATCAGCCCCAGCATTTT; CDR3aa: CASPPHKRERSNQPQHF
d_gene: -; v_gene: TRBV30; j_gene: TRBJ1-1; abundance: -; CDR3nt: TGTGCCTGGAGTTTGGAGGGATACACTGAAGCTTTCTTT; CDR3aa: CAWSLEGYTEAFF
d_gene: TRBD2; v_gene: TRBV4-2; j_gene: TRBJ2-1; abundance: -; CDR3nt: TGTGCCAGCAGCCAAGGACTAGCGGGTCCCCCGGGGAATGAGCAGTTCTTC; CDR3aa: CASSQGLAGPPGNEQFF
d_gene: TRBD1; v_gene: TRBV7-9; j_gene: TRBJ2-4; abundance: -; CDR3nt: TGTGCCAGCAGCCCCGGGACAGGGGGCTGGAACATTCAGTACTTC; CDR3aa: CASSPGTGGWNIQYF
d_gene: -; v_gene: TRBV7-8; j_gene: TRBJ1-1; abundance: -; CDR3nt: TGTGCCAGCAGCTTAGCTAGGGGTCTCGCTGAAGCTTTCTTT; CDR3aa: CASSLARGLAEAFF
d_gene: -; v_gene: TRBV28; j_gene: TRBJ2-2; abundance: few; CDR3nt: TGTGCCAGCAGCCGCATGAGCACCGGGGAGCTGTTTTTT; CDR3aa: CASSRMSTGELFF
d_gene: TRBD2; v_gene: TRBV30; j_gene: TRBJ2-1; abundance: -; CDR3nt: TGTGCCTGGAGTGGCGAAGCGGGAGGGTTGGATGAGCAGTTCTTC; CDR3aa: CAWSGEAGGLDEQFF
d_gene: -; v_gene: TRBV7-7; j_gene: TRBJ2-5; abundance: few; CDR3nt: TGTGCCAGCAGCCTTCTAGGGGGGACCCAGTACTTC; CDR3aa: CASSLLGGTQYF
d_gene: TRBD2; v_gene: TRBV9; j_gene: TRBJ2-2; abundance: -; CDR3nt: TGTGCCAGCAGCTCGAGCGGGAGGATGAACACCGGGGAGCTGTTTTTT; CDR3aa: CASSSSGRMNTGELFF
d_gene: TRBD1; v_gene: TRBV2; j_gene: TRBJ1-1; abundance: few; CDR3nt: TGTGCCAGCAGTCGGGACAGGAACACTGAAGCTTTCTTT; CDR3aa: CASSRDRNTEAFF
d_gene: -; v_gene: TRBV18; j_gene: TRBJ2-5; abundance: few; CDR3nt: TGTGCCAGCTCACCACCTGGTCCAGGGGTGGAGACCCAGTACTTC; CDR3aa: CASSPPGPGVETQYF
d_gene: -; v_gene: TRBV4-3; j_gene: TRBJ2-7; abundance: few; CDR3nt: TGCGCCCAAGCAGCGGCGACGGATACCTACGAGCAGTACTTC; CDR3aa: CAQAAATDTYEQYF
d_gene: TRBD1; v_gene: TRBV18; j_gene: TRBJ1-4; abundance: -; CDR3nt: TGTGCCAGCTCACCAGCACAGGGGTTGTGGAATGAAAAACTGTTTTTT; CDR3aa: CASSPAQGLWNEKLFF